This T cell receptor beta chain came from a study of Graves' ophthalmopathy and Graves' hyperthyroidism. The sample holds many counts of this clonotype. CDR3 regions of TCR beta were amplified from RNA transcripts. Following a first-round RT-PCR that used HTBI primers, a second-round multiplex PCR was carried out. Using its own MiXCR run on the multiplex PCR reads, TCRdb lists one record per CDR3 protein. There are about 390,000 distinct CDR3 sequences in the sample; 17% occur only once, and 2.4% lies in the top ten. The V segment lost 5 bases and the J segment 0 bases; nucleotides outside the gene matches: 10. CDR1 DFQATT and CDR2 SNEGSKA come from the germline V gene (reference sequence). The CDR3 is 15 residues long.

The receptor was isolated from an adult woman with stable Graves' hyperthyroidism. The material sequenced was peripheral blood. The chain couples TRBV20-1 to TRBJ2-7; 7 bases map to TRBD1. CDR3 sequence reads: CSAQAPGGSSYEQYF. The CDR3 DNA follows: TGCAGTGCTCAGGCCCCAGGGGGTTCCTCCTACGAGCAGTACTTC.